This is a list of T cell receptor beta chains from one sample in a study of shared clonotypes between healthy human individuals. TCRdb's table, derived via immunoSEQ multiplex PCR, lists solely in-frame clones and lacks some. This table has about 2 million clones, 85% to 95% appearing once. The sample taken for sequencing was naive CD8+ T cells sorted from blood. Source of these receptors: a man between 18 and 35 years old in good health. The CDR3 runs from the conserved cysteine through the conserved F or W. Fields, in order: V gene, J gene, D gene, clone size, CDR3 DNA, CDR3 protein. D genes are given only for firm matches. The size entry is marked missing in some rows and otherwise reads once, few, many or a size class.

TRBV27,TRBJ2-6,.,.,TGTGCCAGCAGTTCCCCGGGATCTGGGGCCAACGTCCTGACTTTC,CASSSPGSGANVLTF
TRBV6-5,TRBJ1-1,.,.,TGTGCCAGCAGTTACGCGGCGGAGGGAAACACTGAAGCTTTCTTT,CASSYAAEGNTEAFF
TRBV6-1,TRBJ1-6,.,.,TGTGCCAGCAGTGCCCCTCCCGAGATTACAGTAAATAATTCACCCCTCCACTTT,CASSAPPEITVNNSPLHF
TRBV5-6,TRBJ1-5,.,once,TGTGCCAGCAGCGCGGGGGGGAAGCCCCAGCATTTT,CASSAGGKPQHF
TRBV7-2,TRBJ2-1,TRBD1,.,TGTGCCAGCAGCTTAGGTGACAGGGGGAAATGGCCCTACAATGAGCAGTTCTTC,CASSLGDRGKWPYNEQFF
TRBV28,TRBJ2-1,.,.,TGTGCCAGCAGTACGGCAGGGGAGGAGTACAATGAGCAGTTCTTC,CASSTAGEEYNEQFF
TRBV19,TRBJ2-7,TRBD1,.,TGTGCCAGTAGTACAACAGGGGTCTACGAGCAGTACTTC,CASSTTGVYEQYF
TRBV2,TRBJ2-1,.,.,TGTGCCAGTTCGACAGACTCCAACAATGAGCAGTTCTTC,CASSTDSNNEQFF
TRBV29-1,TRBJ1-1,.,.,TGCAGCGTTGCGGGGGGGCAGAGGACTGAAGCTTTCTTT,CSVAGGQRTEAFF
TRBV30,TRBJ1-3,.,.,TGTGCCTGGGTGGACAGCATTGGAAACACCATATATTTT,CAWVDSIGNTIYF
TRBV9,TRBJ2-3,.,.,TGTGCCAGCAGCGTCCAGGGACCCACAGATACGCAGTATTTT,CASSVQGPTDTQYF
TRBV6-1,TRBJ2-5,.,.,TGTGCCAGCAGTGGGACCCAACAAGAGACCCAGTACTTC,CASSGTQQETQYF
TRBV9,TRBJ2-7,.,.,TGTGCCAGCAGTAATGGGGGGACGGGGCTTTACGAGCAGTACTTC,CASSNGGTGLYEQYF
TRBV4-1,TRBJ2-7,.,.,TGCGCCAGCAGCCCCCGGGACATGATCTCCTACGAGCAGTACTTC,CASSPRDMISYEQYF
TRBV5-1,TRBJ2-7,TRBD1,.,TGCGCCAGCAGCTGGGGCGGGACAGGGGTCTACGAGCAGTACTTC,CASSWGGTGVYEQYF
TRBV7-9,TRBJ2-7,TRBD2,.,TGTGCCAGCAGCTTAGGGACTAGCGGGAGCTACGAGCAGTACTTC,CASSLGTSGSYEQYF
TRBV7-9,TRBJ1-1,.,.,TGTGCCAGCAGCTTAGCGGAGGGGAACAGGTGGGCTTTCTTT,CASSLAEGNRWAFF
TRBV28,TRBJ2-7,.,.,TGTGCCAGCAGTTTAGGAGGGGTCCCGTACGAGCAGTACTTC,CASSLGGVPYEQYF
TRBV27,TRBJ1-6,.,.,TGTGCCAGCAGATTAGGGGAAGGGAATTCACCCCTCCACTTT,CASRLGEGNSPLHF
TRBV7-8,TRBJ2-7,TRBD2,once,TGTGCCAGCAGCCTGGGACTAGCGGGAGACGAGCAGTACTTC,CASSLGLAGDEQYF
TRBV10-1,TRBJ1-6,.,.,TGCGCCAGCAGCGACGGTTGGAATTCACCCCTCCACTTT,CASSDGWNSPLHF
TRBV5-6,TRBJ1-2,.,.,TGTGCCAGCAGCTTCCAGGGTGCGGGGGATGGCTACACCTTC,CASSFQGAGDGYTF
TRBV5-1,TRBJ2-2,.,.,TGCGCCAGCAGGGACACCGGGGAGCTGTTTTTT,CASRDTGELFF
TRBV15,TRBJ1-5,.,.,TGTGCCACCAGCGCCCCCCCGACAGAGTCTTACAATCAGCCCCAGCATTTT,CATSAPPTESYNQPQHF
TRBV27,TRBJ1-5,.,.,TGTGCCAGCAGTTTAAAATCCCTCCCGGGTCAGCCCCAGCATTTT,CASSLKSLPGQPQHF
TRBV7-6,TRBJ2-7,TRBD1,.,TGTGCCAGCAGCTTAGAAGGACAGGGGGCATACGAGCAGTACTTC,CASSLEGQGAYEQYF
TRBV9,TRBJ2-2,TRBD2,.,TGTGCCAGCAGCGTAGGGAGCGGGGGGCCTTCCACCGGGGAGCTGTTTTTT,CASSVGSGGPSTGELFF
TRBV5-1,TRBJ2-3,.,.,TGCGCCAGCAGCTGGGACCGGTGGGATACGCAGTATTTT,CASSWDRWDTQYF
TRBV6-1,TRBJ1-2,.,.,TGTGCCAGCAGTGAACCGGGCCCAGCGGCGTATGGCTACACCTTC,CASSEPGPAAYGYTF
TRBV4-3,TRBJ2-1,.,.,TGCGCCAGCAGCCAAGACCGTCGGCTAGTAGGAAATGAGCAGTTCTTC,CASSQDRRLVGNEQFF
TRBV7-6,TRBJ1-2,TRBD1,.,TGTGCCAGCAGCCCGGGCACAGGGGAGGGTAACTATGGCTACACCTTC,CASSPGTGEGNYGYTF
TRBV2,TRBJ2-3,TRBD2,.,TGTGCCAGCAGTGAATACGGGGCGGCTAGCGGGGTCAGAGATACGCAGTATTTT,CASSEYGAASGVRDTQYF
TRBV6-6,TRBJ2-7,.,few,TGTGCCAGCGGGGAAGTGACCTACGAGCAGTACTTC,CASGEVTYEQYF
TRBV27,TRBJ2-7,.,.,TGTGCCAGCAGTTTTTCCACCGAGAACCTCTACTACGAGCAGTACTTC,CASSFSTENLYYEQYF
TRBV2,TRBJ2-7,.,.,TGTGCCAGCAGCGGGACTGAAACCCTCCACGAGCAGTACTTC,CASSGTETLHEQYF
TRBV28,TRBJ1-6,.,.,TGTGCCAGTCGGGGGAGGGGATCCTATAATTCACCCCTCCACTTT,CASRGRGSYNSPLHF
TRBV7-9,TRBJ1-1,.,.,TGTGCCAGCAGCTTAGAGGGCTCGGTTGAAGCTTTCTTT,CASSLEGSVEAFF
TRBV4-1,TRBJ1-6,.,.,TGCGCCAGCAGCCAAGATGCTAATTCACCCCTCCACTTT,CASSQDANSPLHF
TRBV15,TRBJ2-2,.,.,TGTGCCACCACCAAGCTGGATGCCGGGGAGCTGTTTTTT,CATTKLDAGELFF
TRBV11-2,TRBJ2-7,TRBD2,.,TGTGCCAGCAGCTTAGAGGCTAGCGGCACCTACGAGCAGTACTTC,CASSLEASGTYEQYF
TRBV28,TRBJ2-2,.,.,TGTGCCAGCAGTCTCGGGACCGGGGAGCTGTTTTTT,CASSLGTGELFF
TRBV2,TRBJ2-5,.,once,TGTGCCAGCAGTGCACAGGGATGGGATCGGGAGACCCAGTACTTC,CASSAQGWDRETQYF
TRBV30,TRBJ2-5,TRBD2,.,TGTGCCTGGAGTAAGGGACTAGCGGTCTCCTGGGGAGAGACCCAGTACTTC,CAWSKGLAVSWGETQYF
TRBV27,TRBJ2-3,TRBD2,once,TGTGCCAGCAGTATCAGGACTAGCGGGGGCACAGATACGCAGTATTTT,CASSIRTSGGTDTQYF
TRBV5-1,TRBJ1-3,.,.,TGCGCCAGCAGTACAGGTATCTCTGGAAACACCATATATTTT,CASSTGISGNTIYF
TRBV27,TRBJ2-1,.,.,TGTGCCAGCAGTCCGAAGAGGGGGGGGCGGGATGAGCAGTTCTTC,CASSPKRGGRDEQFF
TRBV7-2,TRBJ2-7,TRBD1,once,TGTGCCAGCAGCTTAGGGGGGACAGCCTCCTACGAGCAGTACTTC,CASSLGGTASYEQYF
TRBV29-1,TRBJ1-2,.,.,TGCAGCGTTGAAATGGCTGGGGCGCGTAACTATGGCTACACCTTC,CSVEMAGARNYGYTF
TRBV2,TRBJ1-1,.,.,TGTGCCAGCAGTGAGCTACAGGATTACACTGAAGCTTTCTTT,CASSELQDYTEAFF
TRBV5-6,TRBJ2-5,.,.,TGTGCCAGCAGCTTGGAGGGGGGGATTCAAGAGACCCAGTACTTC,CASSLEGGIQETQYF
TRBV7-9,TRBJ2-3,.,.,TGTGCCAGCAGCTTAGAATATCCCCGGTCCCATACGCAGTATTTT,CASSLEYPRSHTQYF
TRBV5-8,TRBJ2-7,.,.,TGTGCCAGCAGCTTGGGGGTCCTCTACGAGCAGTACTTC,CASSLGVLYEQYF